The 32 T cell receptor beta chains reported below all come from one sample, sequenced in a study of blood T cell repertoires in COVID-19 (dated by TCRdb to 2018 to 2020). Libraries were made using the immunoSEQ multiplex PCR assay. Not all clones reach the TCRdb copy of this immuneACCESS table, which keeps in-frame sequences only. Checked studies attribute under half of the gap to unresolved V genes and leave the rest unexplained. For this sample there are 30,000 or so clones; roughly four fifths appear just once. Of the sample, approximately 40% falls within the top ten clones. Sequencing used peripheral blood. These receptor sequences come from an elderly man with active or convalescent COVID-19.

The chain has TRBV24-1 and TRBJ2-7; TRBD2 agrees at 13 bases. The germline CDR1 and CDR2 sequences are KGHDR and SFDVKD. There are 16 residues in the CDR3. The junction had 6 bases not matched to a gene; V was cut back by 4 bases and J by 4 bases. CDR3 residues: CATSELGLAGVYEQYF. The CDR3 nucleotides read TGTGCCACCAGTGAGTTAGGACTAGCGGGAGTGTACGAGCAGTACTTC.

This chain connects TRBV7-2 to TRBJ2-3, with D possibly being TRBD1 (7 bases). Germline CDR1 is SGHTA and CDR2 is FQGNSA. V was cut by 5 bases and J by 2 bases, with 14 bases left in between. CDR3 size: 15 residues. The CDR3 loop is CASSRGDRPTDTQYF. The CDR3 bases are TGTGCCAGCAGCCGCGGGGACAGACCCACAGATACGCAGTATTTT.

The chain has TRBV7-8 and TRBJ1-3; possible D gene TRBD1, 6 bases. V lost 4 bases to trimming and J lost 3 bases, with 16 bases between them. The germline gives CDR1 SGHVS, CDR2 FQNEAQ. The CDR3 totals 16 residues. CDR3 in amino acids: CASSSRQAGGGNTIYF. CDR3 coding DNA: TGTGCCAGCAGCTCTAGACAGGCGGGGGGTGGAAACACCATATATTTT.

The gene calls are TRBV4-1 and TRBJ2-1; 12 positions agree with TRBD2. The trim removed 3 bases at V and 7 bases at J, leaving 10 bases unmatched. The CDR3 covers 17 residues. Germline lookup yields CDR1 MGHRA and CDR2 YSYEKL. CDR3: CASSHGVLAGGPNEQFF. DNA of the CDR3: TGCGCCAGCAGCCACGGGGTCCTAGCGGGAGGGCCGAATGAGCAGTTCTTC.

The CDR3 DNA is TGTGCCAGCAGCCCAGGGACGGGGGTTTACAATGAGCAGTTCTTC. Its translation is CASSPGTGVYNEQFF. This rearrangement joins TRBV5-6 to TRBJ2-1; a weak D match, TRBD2 (6 bases). CDR3 length: 15 amino acids. The V end lost 4 bases, the J end lost 4 bases, and 15 bases lay between the germline ends. Germline V lookup: CDR1 SGHDT, CDR2 YYEEEE.

The CDR3 spells CASSLDGTGSGGYTF. CDR3 coding DNA: TGTGCCAGCAGCTTAGACGGGACAGGGTCGGGCGGCTACACCTTC. V is TRBV11-2 and J is TRBJ1-2; 9 bases match TRBD1. CDR3 length equals 15 residues. V gave up 0 bases and J gave up 8 bases; unmatched junction bases: 7. Germline V gene lookup returns CDR1 SGHAT and CDR2 FQNNGV.

This chain joins TRBV3-1 (or the pseudogene TRBV3-2) and TRBJ2-5, with 10 bases that match TRBD2. The V gene end was trimmed by 1 base and the J gene end by 2 bases; junction bases not matched to a gene: 4. Germline V gene data show CDR1 as LGHDT and CDR2 as YNNKEL (reference sequence). The CDR3 consists of 16 residues. CDR3 sequence reads: CASSQGLAGWQETQYF. CDR3 coding DNA: TGTGCCAGCAGCCAAGGACTAGCGGGCTGGCAAGAGACCCAGTACTTC.

The chain couples TRBV2 to TRBJ2-1; D is possibly TRBD1 (6 bases). This CDR3 has 13 amino acids. Germline CDR1 SNHLY, CDR2 FYNNEI. Trimming left V 6 bases short and J 4 bases short, with 10 bases between. CDR3 in amino acids: CASRGDNYNEQFF. The CDR3, as DNA: TGTGCCAGCAGGGGGGACAATTACAATGAGCAGTTCTTC.

In its sample, this clone was seen a few times. Other DNA sequences of this sample code for an identical CDR3. The chain carries TRBV9 and TRBJ2-1; TRBD2 aligns across 8 bases. The CDR3 is 15 amino acids. V was pared by 4 bases and J by 3 bases, with 6 bases of the junction left unmatched. The germline V gene has CDR1 SGDLS and CDR2 YYNGEE. The CDR3 DNA sequence: TGTGCCAGCAGCTTTACTAGCGGCGGCTACAATGAGCAGTTCTTC. It is translated as CASSFTSGGYNEQFF.

The V and J genes are TRBV19 and TRBJ2-2; D call uncertain. V was trimmed by 0 bases and J by 2 bases, leaving 4 bases between them. CDR1 is LNHDA, CDR2 SQIVND, per germline (reference sequence). The CDR3 is 14 amino acids. CDR3 region: CASSIDINTGELFF. The DNA for the CDR3 is TGTGCCAGTAGTATAGATATTAACACCGGGGAGCTGTTTTTT.

Concerning this clone: The same CDR3 is also encoded by other DNA sequences in this sample. The chain has TRBV6-5 and TRBJ1-1, with 7 bases fitting TRBD1. CDR1 MNHEY and CDR2 SVGAGI come from the germline V gene. The J segment lost 6 bases and the V segment lost 6 bases, leaving 1 base of the junction unmatched. CDR3 length: 11 residues. CDR3 in amino acids: CASRQGAEAFF. The CDR3 DNA reads as TGTGCCAGCAGGCAGGGGGCTGAAGCTTTCTTT.

The rearrangement joins TRBV6-5 to TRBJ2-1, with D maybe TRBD2 (6 bases). The V gene's germline CDR1 is MNHEY and CDR2 SVGAGI. V was cut by 4 bases and J by 6 bases, with 16 bases left in between. The CDR3 is 15 amino acids. CDR3 nucleotide sequence: TGTGCCAGCAGTTCCGCAGGACTACCGATCAATGAGCAGTTCTTC. Translation gives CASSSAGLPINEQFF.

The V and J genes are TRBV6-5 and TRBJ1-4, with D hard to call. The CDR3 loop spans 14 amino acids. Deletions cut 2 bases from V and 7 bases from J, with 11 bases between. CDR1 and CDR2 from the germline V gene are MNHEY and SVGAGI. The CDR3 DNA is TGTGCCAGCAGTTACCAGGAGGGTGGTGAAAAACTGTTTTTT. Translation: CASSYQEGGEKLFF.

The V and J genes are TRBV2 and TRBJ2-6, with TRBD2 matching over 10 bases. The CDR3 length is 18 residues. Trimming at V came to 4 bases and at J to 0 bases, leaving 6 bases not matched to a gene. Germline V gene sequence: CDR1 SNHLY, CDR2 FYNNEI. CDR3 coding DNA: TGTGCCAGCAGTGGACTAGCGGGTTCAGCCTCTGGGGCCAACGTCCTGACTTTC. Its protein is CASSGLAGSASGANVLTF.

This chain joins TRBV29-1 and TRBJ2-1; TRBD2 might be the D (6 bases). The CDR3 length is 13 residues. The V and J ends lost 2 bases and 10 bases respectively, with 15 bases between them. The germline gives CDR1 SQVTM, CDR2 ANQGSEA. The CDR3 sequence is CSVEWAGRQEQFF. DNA for the CDR3: TGCAGCGTTGAATGGGCGGGACGGCAGGAGCAGTTCTTC.

This clone occurred a few times. The chain couples TRBV28 to TRBJ2-3; D is perhaps TRBD2 (7 bases). The CDR3 covers 16 residues. Trimming shortened V by 1 base and J by 4 bases, and 15 bases separated the two germline ends. Germline V gene sequence: CDR1 MDHEN, CDR2 SYDVKM. As DNA, the CDR3 is TGTGCCAGCAGTTTATTGAGCGGGGACATCCCAGATACGCAGTATTTT. Its protein is CASSLLSGDIPDTQYF.

This clone was observed a handful of times. The rearrangement joins TRBV2 to TRBJ2-4; D may be TRBD1 (6 bases). Per the germline V gene, CDR1 is SNHLY and CDR2 is FYNNEI. V lost 4 bases and J 6 bases, leaving 19 bases between the germline ends. The CDR3 length is 16 residues. The CDR3 spells CASSGDVGTNGNIQYF. CDR3 coding DNA: TGTGCCAGCAGTGGAGATGTCGGGACAAACGGAAACATTCAGTACTTC.

The chain has TRBV4-1 and TRBJ2-1, with 9 bases matching TRBD2. V was pared by 5 bases and J by 0 bases, with 2 bases of the junction left unmatched. Germline assignment: CDR1 MGHRA and CDR2 YSYEKL. The CDR3 spans 15 residues. CDR3 sequence reads: CASSSSGVSYNEQFF. CDR3 nucleotide sequence: TGCGCCAGCAGCTCTAGCGGGGTCTCCTACAATGAGCAGTTCTTC.

This clone was found once. The chain joins TRBV3-1 (or the pseudogene TRBV3-2) to TRBJ1-1; 12 nucleotides line up with TRBD1. The J segment lost 11 bases and the V segment lost 0 bases, leaving 7 bases of the junction unmatched. The CDR3 length is 15 residues. The germline CDR1 and CDR2 sequences are LGHDT and YNNKEL (reference sequence). In DNA, the CDR3 is TGTGCCAGCAGCCAAGAGGGGGGGACAGGGGGCTTGGCTTTCTTT. Residues: CASSQEGGTGGLAFF.

The chain couples TRBV30 to TRBJ2-5; the D is unclear. There are 12 residues in the CDR3. Per the germline V gene, CDR1 is GTSNPN and CDR2 is SVGIG (reference sequence). V gave up 1 base and J gave up 7 bases, with 10 bases separating them. The CDR3 DNA reads TGTGCCTGGAGTGCGAGGAGAGGGACCCAGTACTTC. It is translated as CAWSARRGTQYF.

The CDR3 coding sequence is TGTGCCAGCAGTGAAGGAGTGAGAGGGGGCAACGGCTACACCTTC. This sequence encodes CASSEGVRGGNGYTF. This rearrangement joins TRBV6-1 to TRBJ1-2, with 7 bases matching TRBD1. The V gene's germline CDR1 is MNHNS and CDR2 SASEGT. The CDR3 sequence is 15 residues long. Trimming cost V 1 base and J 8 bases; bases outside gene matches: 10.

As for this clone: The junction shows a germline mismatch at one end, possibly a read error. J is TRBJ1-2 and V is TRBV7-3, with D tentatively TRBD1 (5 bases). This CDR3 comprises 16 residues. CDR1 is SGHTA, CDR2 FQGTGA, per germline. The CDR3 reads CASSLTPAGFDYGYTF. CDR3 DNA: TGTGCCAGCAGCCTAACCCCGGCAGGGTTTGACTATGGCTACACCTTC.

J is TRBJ2-7 and V is TRBV5-6; TRBD1 matches 8 bases. Germline CDR1 and CDR2: SGHDT and YYEEEE. The CDR3 is 14 residues long. V trimming: 4 bases; J trimming: 2 bases; junction bases outside the gene matches: 5. This CDR3 reads CASSPRGRTYEQYF. In DNA, the CDR3 is TGTGCCAGCAGCCCCAGGGGGCGGACCTACGAGCAGTACTTC.

The chain combines TRBV5-1 with TRBJ2-1; 13 bases fit TRBD2. This CDR3 is 17 amino acids long. Germline assignment: CDR1 SGHRS and CDR2 YFSETQ. V gave up 4 bases and J gave up 5 bases; unmatched junction bases: 9. CDR3 in amino acids: CASSPLGTSGINNEQFF. CDR3 coding DNA: TGCGCCAGCAGCCCTCTTGGGACTAGCGGGATAAACAATGAGCAGTTCTTC.

V gene TRBV27 combines with J gene TRBJ1-2; D gene uncertain. This CDR3 is built from 14 residues. Trimming took off 6 bases at V and 4 bases at J, with 15 bases between the two ends. Germline CDR1 reads MNHEY; CDR2 reads SMNVEV (reference sequence). This CDR3 is CASRRVEQTYGYTF. In DNA form, the CDR3 reads TGTGCCAGCAGGCGCGTTGAGCAAACCTATGGCTACACCTTC.

The chain combines TRBV4-1 with TRBJ2-1; a possible D gene is TRBD1 (5 bases). CDR3 length equals 15 residues. The ends were cut back, 1 base at V and 9 bases at J, with 16 bases in the middle. CDR1 is MGHRA, CDR2 YSYEKL, per germline. CDR3 sequence reads: CASSQVAAGSGEQFF. DNA of the CDR3: TGCGCCAGCAGCCAAGTCGCCGCAGGGTCCGGTGAGCAGTTCTTC.

The genes are TRBV30 and TRBJ2-5, with D tentatively TRBD1 (6 bases). Germline V lookup: CDR1 GTSNPN, CDR2 SVGIG (reference sequence). The CDR3 covers 12 residues. The ends were cut back, 3 bases at V and 5 bases at J, with 10 bases in the middle. CDR3 coding DNA: TGTGCCTGGAGGGACAGCAGGGAGACCCAGTACTTC. Its translation: CAWRDSRETQYF. Full variable domain (remainder filled in from reference TRBV30 and TRBJ2-5): SQTIHQWPATLVQPVGSPLSLECTVEGTSNPNLYWYRQAAGRGLQLLFYSVGIGQISSEVPQNLSASRPQDRQFILSSKKLLLSDSGFYLCAWRDSRETQYFGPGTRLLVL.

The CDR3 DNA reads as TGTGCCAGCAGCGTAGGAACAGGGCATAATTCACCCCTCCACTTT. This encodes CASSVGTGHNSPLHF. The chain links TRBV9 to TRBJ1-6; D is possibly TRBD1 (6 bases). CDR3 length equals 15 residues. V lost 0 bases and J 5 bases, leaving 9 bases between the germline ends. Germline loops: CDR1 SGDLS, CDR2 YYNGEE.

The V gene is TRBV19, the J gene TRBJ2-7, with 15 bases that match TRBD2. Germline V gene sequence: CDR1 LNHDA, CDR2 SQIVND (reference sequence). With 6 bases clipped from V and 3 bases from J, the junction kept 12 bases outside the gene matches. This CDR3 spans 18 amino acids. The CDR3 protein is CASSPFSGLAGGHYEQYF. CDR3 nucleotides: TGTGCCAGTAGCCCCTTTTCGGGACTAGCGGGAGGACACTACGAGCAGTACTTC.

V and J are TRBV10-1 and TRBJ2-6; the D is unclear. Germline CDR1 is WNHNN and CDR2 is SYGVQD (reference sequence). The CDR3 length is 18 residues. Between the trimmed V and J ends, which lost 2 bases and 0 bases, there was a span of 14 bases. The CDR3 region has the DNA TGCGCCAGCAGTGAGGCCAATCGAGAGGCCTCTGGGGCCAACGTCCTGACTTTC. Translated, it gives CASSEANREASGANVLTF.

This rearrangement joins TRBV5-1 to TRBJ1-3; D possibly corresponds to TRBD1 (5 bases). Per germline, CDR1 SGHRS and CDR2 YFSETQ. This CDR3 has 15 residues. Trimming pared 4 bases from V and 2 bases from J, leaving 13 bases between. CDR3 in amino acids: CASSPHGGPGNTIYF. CDR3 DNA sequence: TGCGCCAGCAGCCCTCACGGGGGTCCTGGAAACACCATATATTTT.

The gene calls are TRBV24-1 and TRBJ2-7; 7 nucleotides align to TRBD1. Unmatched junction bases numbered 4, after V lost 6 bases and J lost 3 bases. This CDR3 comprises 13 residues. Germline CDR1 is KGHDR and CDR2 is SFDVKD. This CDR3 is CATSSDRVYEQYF. The CDR3 DNA reads as TGTGCCACCAGTAGTGACAGGGTCTACGAGCAGTACTTC.